The count of the clone carrying this T cell receptor (beta chain) is one. Original data processing: Amplification from reference gene primers served as the basis for estimated nucleated cell counts. Assay: immunoSEQ multiplex PCR; the TCRdb copy retains only in-frame clones and omits some. Clonal size and the V and J genes are those of that table, whereas D and trimming came from the DNA. Here the sample spans some 59,000 clones, around 77% being singletons. The record originates from a study of blood T cell repertoires in COVID-19. In the study overall: Whether acute or convalescent, the COVID-19 samples came from the United States, Italy and Spain. Sources were T cells, B-cell-depleted T cells, or PBMCs; the material itself was cDNA or gDNA.

Germline V gives CDR1 SNHLY, CDR2 FYNNEI. The CDR3 runs to 13 residues. V lost 2 bases to trimming and J lost 4 bases; unmatched junction nucleotides: 1. The origin of this receptor is a man older than 75 with active or convalescent COVID-19. Sequenced material: peripheral blood. The rearrangement joins TRBV2 to TRBJ2-5; 7 bases match TRBD1. Here the CDR3 reads CASSENRGETQYF. CDR3 in DNA: TGTGCCAGCAGTGAAAACAGGGGAGAGACCCAGTACTTC. The variable domain in full, with the rest retrieved from reference TRBV2 and TRBJ2-5, is EPEVTQTPSHQVTQMGQEVILRCVPISNHLYFYWYRQILGQKVEFLVSFYNNEISEKSEIFDDQFSVERPDGSNFTLKIRSTKLEDSAMYFCASSENRGETQYFGPGTRLLVL.